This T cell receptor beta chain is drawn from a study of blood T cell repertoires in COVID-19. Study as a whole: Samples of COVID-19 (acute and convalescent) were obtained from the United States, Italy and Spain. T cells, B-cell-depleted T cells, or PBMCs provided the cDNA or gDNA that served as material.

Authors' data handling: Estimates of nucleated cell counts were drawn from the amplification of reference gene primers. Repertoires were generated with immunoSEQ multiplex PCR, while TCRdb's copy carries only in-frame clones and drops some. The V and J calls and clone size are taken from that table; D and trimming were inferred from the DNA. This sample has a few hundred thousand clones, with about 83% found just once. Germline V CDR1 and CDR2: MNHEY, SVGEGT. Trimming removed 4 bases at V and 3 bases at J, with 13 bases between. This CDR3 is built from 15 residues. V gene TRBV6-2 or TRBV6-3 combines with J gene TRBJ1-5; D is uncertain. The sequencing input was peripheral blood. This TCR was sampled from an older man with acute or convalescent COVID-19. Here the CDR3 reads CASSFGILNNQPQHF. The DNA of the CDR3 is TGTGCCAGCAGTTTCGGAATACTAAACAATCAGCCCCAGCATTTT.